This T cell receptor beta chain was found in a study of post-analysis software for immune sequencing data. Study conclusions and caveats: Controls' normalized Chao1 diversity significantly exceeded that of multiple sclerosis patients. Among five TRBV segments more frequent in patients than controls were TRBV5-6, TRBV5-1 and TRBV20-1. Samples sharing a preparation batch grouped tightly together when assessed by F measure.

Remarks on this clonotype: Its antigen is as yet unknown.

Presence of unique molecular identifiers characterized the TCR beta cDNA libraries. Using its own MiXCR run on the PCR reads, TCRdb lists one record per CDR3 protein. The sample has under 200,000 distinct CDR3 sequences; over 25% are singletons. V was cut by 7 bases and J by 2 bases, with 20 bases left in between. The CDR3 is 16 residues long. Looked up from germline, CDR1 is MDHEN and CDR2 is SYDVKM. Sequenced sample: blood. The receptor comes from a girl under 18 with multiple sclerosis. The rearrangement joins TRBV28 to TRBJ1-2; a possible D gene is TRBD1 (6 bases). CDR3 in DNA: TGTGCCAGCACTGTGAATCTGGACAGAGCCAACTATGGCTACACCTTC. Translation gives CASTVNLDRANYGYTF.